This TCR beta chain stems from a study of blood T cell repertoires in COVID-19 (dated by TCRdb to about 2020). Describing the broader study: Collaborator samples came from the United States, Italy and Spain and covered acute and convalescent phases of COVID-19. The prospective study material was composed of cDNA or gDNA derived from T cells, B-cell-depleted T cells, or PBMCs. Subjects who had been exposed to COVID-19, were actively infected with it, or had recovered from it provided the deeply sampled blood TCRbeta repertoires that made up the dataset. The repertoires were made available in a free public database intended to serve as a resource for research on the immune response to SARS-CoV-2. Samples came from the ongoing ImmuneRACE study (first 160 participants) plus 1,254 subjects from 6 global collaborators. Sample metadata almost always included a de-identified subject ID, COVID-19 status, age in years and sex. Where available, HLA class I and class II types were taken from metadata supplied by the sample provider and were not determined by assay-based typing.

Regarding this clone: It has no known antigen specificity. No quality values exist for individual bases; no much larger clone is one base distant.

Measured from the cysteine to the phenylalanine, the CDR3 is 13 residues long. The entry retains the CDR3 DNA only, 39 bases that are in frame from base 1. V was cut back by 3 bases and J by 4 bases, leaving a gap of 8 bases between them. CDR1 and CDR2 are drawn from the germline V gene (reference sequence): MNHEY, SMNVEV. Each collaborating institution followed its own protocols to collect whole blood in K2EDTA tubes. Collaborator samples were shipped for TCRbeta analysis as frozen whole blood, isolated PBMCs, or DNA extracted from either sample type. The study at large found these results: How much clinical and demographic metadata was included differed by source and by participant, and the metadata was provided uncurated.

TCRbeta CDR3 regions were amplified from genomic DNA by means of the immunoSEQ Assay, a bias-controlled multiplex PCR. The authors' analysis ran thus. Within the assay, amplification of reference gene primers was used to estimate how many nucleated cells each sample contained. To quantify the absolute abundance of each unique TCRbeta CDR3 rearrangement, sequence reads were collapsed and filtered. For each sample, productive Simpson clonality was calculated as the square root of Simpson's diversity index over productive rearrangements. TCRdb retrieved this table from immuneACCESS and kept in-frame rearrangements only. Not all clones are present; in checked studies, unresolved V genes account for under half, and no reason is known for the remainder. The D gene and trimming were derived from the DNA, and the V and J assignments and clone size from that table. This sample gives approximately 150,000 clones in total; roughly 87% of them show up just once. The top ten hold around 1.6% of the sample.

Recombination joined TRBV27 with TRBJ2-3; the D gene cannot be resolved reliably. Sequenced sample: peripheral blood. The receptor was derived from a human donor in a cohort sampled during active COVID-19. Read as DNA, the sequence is TGTGCCAGCAGTTTTCTATCGGCAGATACGCAGTATTTT. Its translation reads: CASSFLSADTQYF.